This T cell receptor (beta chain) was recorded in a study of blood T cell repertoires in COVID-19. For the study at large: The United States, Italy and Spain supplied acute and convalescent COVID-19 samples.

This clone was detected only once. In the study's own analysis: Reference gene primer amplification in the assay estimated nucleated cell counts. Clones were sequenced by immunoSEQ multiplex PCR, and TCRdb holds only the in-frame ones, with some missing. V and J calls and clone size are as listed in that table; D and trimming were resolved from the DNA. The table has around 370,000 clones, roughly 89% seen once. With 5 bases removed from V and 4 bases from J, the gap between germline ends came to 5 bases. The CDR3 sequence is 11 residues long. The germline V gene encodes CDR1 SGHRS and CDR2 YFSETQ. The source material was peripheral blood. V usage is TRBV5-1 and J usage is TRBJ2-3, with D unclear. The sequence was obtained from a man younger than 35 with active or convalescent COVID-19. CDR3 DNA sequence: TGCGCCAGCAGTCGGGCAGATACGCAGTATTTT. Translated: CASSRADTQYF.